The TCR beta chain under discussion was sequenced for a study of blood T cells in healthy people across ages (dated by TCRdb to between 2014 and 2016). Background for the entire study: In model experiments, roughly one uniquely barcoded TCR beta cDNA molecule per two T cells was captured by template switching. To track age-related changes in TCR beta repertoire diversity, the study relied on deep sequencing normalized with unique cDNA molecular identifiers. The donors were split into four age groups: young (average about 16 years), middle-aged (more than 35), aged (around 67) and long-lived (82). To avoid experimental bias, donors of different ages were randomly spread across the sequencing lanes. Using the same blood draw, the study looked at two additional independent replicas of 1 million unique cDNA reads for two donors, one aged 18 to 30 and the other aged 80 or older. The study at large found these results: Donor CMV infection status was unknown, potentially confounding age-related changes in expanded clonotypes. As age increased, observed TCR beta diversity per million T cells dropped in a roughly linear way, and a significant reduction was already evident by age approximately 40. Bulk unsorted PBMC profiling prevented conclusive comparison of naive and antigen-experienced compartments. Observed TCR beta diversity correlated strongly with the percentage of naive T cells measured by flow cytometry. Compared with the aged group, the long-lived group had more naive CD4+ T cells, fewer expanded clones and increased TCR diversity, a pattern suggesting age selection. Estimates of total diversity based on one million sequenced T cells were considered lower bounds and underestimates.

This clonotype was detected a few times. Its specific antigen is unknown. Base qualities are not provided; no much larger clone lies one nucleotide away. Cut back by 5 bases and 2 bases, the V and J ends lie 30 bases apart. Measured from the cysteine to the phenylalanine, the CDR3 is 20 residues long. The entry retains the CDR3 DNA only, 60 bases that are in frame from base 1. From a lookup of the germline V gene (reference sequence), CDR1 and CDR2 are SEHNR and FQNEAQ. The donors were some 36 Caucasian individuals from Russia, aged roughly 6 to 100 years, who were systemically healthy. Each donor gave ten milliliters of peripheral blood, drawn into EDTA-treated Vacutainer tubes. Ficoll-Paque density-gradient centrifugation was used to isolate PBMCs, with at least 6.5 million per sample. Total RNA, at least 6 micrograms per sample, was extracted from PBMCs with Trizol reagent. For every donor, an aliquot of PBMCs went through flow cytometry to measure the percentages of naive CD45RAhigh/CD27high T cells.

Libraries were prepared through 5' RACE. The run used an Illumina HiSeq 2500. A second 7 to 11 cycle PCR used a sample-barcoded 5' primer and a J-beta primer mix. Each TCR beta cDNA molecule received a unique molecular identifier from a template-switch 5' adaptor carrying 12 random nucleotides. At least 2.5 million CDR3-containing paired-end reads were obtained from each sample. First-strand cDNA was synthesized from all RNA with the Mint cDNA synthesis kit, primed by a TRBC-specific oligonucleotide. Following uracil-DNA glycosylase treatment, all cDNA underwent a first 18-cycle PCR with the universal primers M1SS and BC2_uni_R. The source study handled its data this way. Each sample was normalized by randomly selecting 1 million high-quality reads, each carrying a distinct molecular identifier. Instead of being binned into consensus sequences, reads that shared molecular identifiers were thrown out. MiTCR, set to a Q25 quality threshold and the strictest error-elimination algorithm, was used for CDR3 identification, clonotype clustering and error correction. A nonparametric unseen species model with Euler transformation was used to estimate lower-bound total TCR beta diversity. TCRdb passed the public sequencing reads through fastp at Q25 and MiXCR, retaining productive beta sequences. CDR3 protein sequences are deduplicated, and each keeps its most common genes and DNA. These V and J calls originate from TCRdb's pipeline instead of the authors' own analysis. For this sample the table gives 800,000 to 950,000 distinct CDR3 sequences, of which roughly 35% were detected only once. The ten largest clones take up 10% to 15% of the sample.

Source material: blood. The chain employs TRBV7-9 and TRBJ2-5, with no reliable assignment of the D segment. The receptor comes from a man between 18 and 29 years old in good health. The CDR3 region: CASSLVGTPTRPLRQETQYF. The DNA sequence is given as TGTGCCAGCAGCCTAGTAGGTACTCCCACCCGGCCCCTCCGTCAAGAGACCCAGTACTTC.